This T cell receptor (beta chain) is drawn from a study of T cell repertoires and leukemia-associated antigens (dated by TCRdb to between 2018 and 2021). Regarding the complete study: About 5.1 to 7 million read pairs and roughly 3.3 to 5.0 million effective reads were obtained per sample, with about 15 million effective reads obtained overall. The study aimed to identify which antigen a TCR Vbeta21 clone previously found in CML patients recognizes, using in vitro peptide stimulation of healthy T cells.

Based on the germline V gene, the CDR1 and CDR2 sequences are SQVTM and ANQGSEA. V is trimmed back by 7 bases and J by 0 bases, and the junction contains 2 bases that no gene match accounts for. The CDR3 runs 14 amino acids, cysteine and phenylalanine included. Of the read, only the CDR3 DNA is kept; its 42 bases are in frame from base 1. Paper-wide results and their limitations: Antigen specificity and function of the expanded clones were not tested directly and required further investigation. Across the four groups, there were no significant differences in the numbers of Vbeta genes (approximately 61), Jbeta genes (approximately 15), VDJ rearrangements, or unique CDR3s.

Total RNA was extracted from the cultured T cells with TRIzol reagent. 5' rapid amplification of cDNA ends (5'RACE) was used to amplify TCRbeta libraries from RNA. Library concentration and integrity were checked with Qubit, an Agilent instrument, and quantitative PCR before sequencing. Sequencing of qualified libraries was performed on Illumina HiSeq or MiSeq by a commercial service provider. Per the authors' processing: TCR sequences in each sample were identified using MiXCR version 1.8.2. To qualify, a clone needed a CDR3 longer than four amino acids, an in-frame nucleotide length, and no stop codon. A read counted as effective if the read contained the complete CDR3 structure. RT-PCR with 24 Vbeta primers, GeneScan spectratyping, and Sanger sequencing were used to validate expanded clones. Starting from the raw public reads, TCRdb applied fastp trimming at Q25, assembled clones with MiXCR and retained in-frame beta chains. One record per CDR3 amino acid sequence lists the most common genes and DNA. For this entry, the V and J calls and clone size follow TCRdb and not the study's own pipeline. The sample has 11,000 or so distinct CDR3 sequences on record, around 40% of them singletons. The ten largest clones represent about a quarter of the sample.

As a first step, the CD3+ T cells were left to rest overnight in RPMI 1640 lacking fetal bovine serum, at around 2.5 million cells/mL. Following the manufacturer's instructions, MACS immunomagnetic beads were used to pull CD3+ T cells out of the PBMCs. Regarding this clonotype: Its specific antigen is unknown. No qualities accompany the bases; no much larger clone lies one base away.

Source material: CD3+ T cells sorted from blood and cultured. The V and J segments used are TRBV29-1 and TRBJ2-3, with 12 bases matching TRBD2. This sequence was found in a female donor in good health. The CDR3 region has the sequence CSAGTSGSTDTQYF. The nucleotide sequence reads TGCAGCGCTGGGACTAGCGGGAGCACAGATACGCAGTATTTT.